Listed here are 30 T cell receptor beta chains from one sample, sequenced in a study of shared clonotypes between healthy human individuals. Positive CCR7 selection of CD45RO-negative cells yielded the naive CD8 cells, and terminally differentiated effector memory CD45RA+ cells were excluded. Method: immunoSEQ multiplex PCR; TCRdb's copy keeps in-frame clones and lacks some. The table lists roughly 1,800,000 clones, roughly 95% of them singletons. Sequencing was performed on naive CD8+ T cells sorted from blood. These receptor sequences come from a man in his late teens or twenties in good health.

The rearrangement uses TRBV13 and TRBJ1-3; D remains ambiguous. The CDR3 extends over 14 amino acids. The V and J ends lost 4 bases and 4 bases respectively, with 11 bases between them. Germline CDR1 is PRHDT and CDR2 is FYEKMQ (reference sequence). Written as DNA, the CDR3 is TGTGCCAGCAGCTCCTTTGCCGGAGGAAACACCATATATTTT. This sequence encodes CASSSFAGGNTIYF.

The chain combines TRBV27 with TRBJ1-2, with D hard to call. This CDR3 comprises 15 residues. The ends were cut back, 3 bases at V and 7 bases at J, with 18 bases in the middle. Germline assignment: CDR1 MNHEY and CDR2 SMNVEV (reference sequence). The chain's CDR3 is CASSFFSTTDLGYTF. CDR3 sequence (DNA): TGTGCCAGCAGTTTTTTTTCTACAACGGACCTTGGCTACACCTTC.

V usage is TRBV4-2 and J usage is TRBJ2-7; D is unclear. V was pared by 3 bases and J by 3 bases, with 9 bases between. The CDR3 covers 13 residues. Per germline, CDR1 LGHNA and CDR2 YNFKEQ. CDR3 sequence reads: CASSQRTGYEQYF. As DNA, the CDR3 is TGTGCCAGCAGCCAGCGGACGGGCTACGAGCAGTACTTC.

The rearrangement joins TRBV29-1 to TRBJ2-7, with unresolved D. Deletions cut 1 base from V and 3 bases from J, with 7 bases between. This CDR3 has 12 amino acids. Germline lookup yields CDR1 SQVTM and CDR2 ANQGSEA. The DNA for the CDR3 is TGCAGCGTTGAAGTTTTTAGCTACGAGCAGTACTTC. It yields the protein CSVEVFSYEQYF.

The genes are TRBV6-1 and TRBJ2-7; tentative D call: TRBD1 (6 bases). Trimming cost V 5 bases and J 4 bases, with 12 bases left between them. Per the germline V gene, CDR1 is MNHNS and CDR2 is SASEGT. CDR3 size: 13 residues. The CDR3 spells CASSFRDTYEQYF. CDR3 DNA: TGTGCCAGCAGTTTCCGGGACACTTACGAGCAGTACTTC.

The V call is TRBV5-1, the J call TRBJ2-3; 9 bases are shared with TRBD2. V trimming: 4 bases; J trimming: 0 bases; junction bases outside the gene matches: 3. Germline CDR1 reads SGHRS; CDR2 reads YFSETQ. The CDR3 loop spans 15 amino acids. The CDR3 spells CASSPGLASTDTQYF. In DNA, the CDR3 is TGCGCCAGCAGCCCGGGACTAGCTAGCACAGATACGCAGTATTTT.

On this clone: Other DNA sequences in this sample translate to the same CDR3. The CDR3, as DNA: TGTGCCAGCAGCTGGGGACTAGCCTACGAGCAGTACTTC. This codes for CASSWGLAYEQYF. The chain combines TRBV5-4 with TRBJ2-7; 8 positions agree with TRBD2. CDR3 length: 13 amino acids. With V trimmed by 3 bases and J by 2 bases, 1 base remained unmatched. CDR1 and CDR2 from the germline V gene are SGHNT and YYREEE (reference sequence).

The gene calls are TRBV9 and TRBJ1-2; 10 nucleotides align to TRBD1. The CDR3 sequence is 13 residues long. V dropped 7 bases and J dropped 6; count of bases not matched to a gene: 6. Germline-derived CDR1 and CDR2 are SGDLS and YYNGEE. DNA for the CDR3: TGTGCCAGCGCCCGACAGGGGGCCAATGGCTACACCTTC. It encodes CASARQGANGYTF.

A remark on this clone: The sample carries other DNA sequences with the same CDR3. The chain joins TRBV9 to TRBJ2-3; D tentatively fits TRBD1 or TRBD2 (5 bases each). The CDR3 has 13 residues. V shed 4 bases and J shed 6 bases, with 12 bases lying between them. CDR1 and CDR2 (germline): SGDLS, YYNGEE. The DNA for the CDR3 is TGTGCCAGCAGCCCAGAGGGGTGGGATACGCAGTATTTT. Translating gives CASSPEGWDTQYF.

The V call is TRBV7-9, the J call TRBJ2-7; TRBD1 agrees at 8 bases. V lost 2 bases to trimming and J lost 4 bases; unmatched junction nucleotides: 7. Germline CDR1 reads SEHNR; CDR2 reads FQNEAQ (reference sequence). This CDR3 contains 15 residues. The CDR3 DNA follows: TGTGCCAGCAGCTTAATGGGGACAGGAGAATACGAGCAGTACTTC. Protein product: CASSLMGTGEYEQYF.

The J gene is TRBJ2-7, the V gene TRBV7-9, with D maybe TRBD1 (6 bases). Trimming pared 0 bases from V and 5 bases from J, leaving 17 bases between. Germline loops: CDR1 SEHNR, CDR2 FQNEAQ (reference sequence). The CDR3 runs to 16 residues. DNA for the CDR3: TGTGCCAGCAGCTTAGCGCTGGCAGGGGCGAGCGACGAGCAGTACTTC. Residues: CASSLALAGASDEQYF.

The CDR3 loop is CASSGRTGVYMNTEAFF. The CDR3 DNA is TGCGCCAGCAGTGGAAGGACAGGGGTGTATATGAACACTGAAGCTTTCTTT. The chain couples TRBV10-1 to TRBJ1-1; 9 bases fit TRBD1. The trim removed 4 bases at V and 0 bases at J, leaving 9 bases unmatched. The CDR3 extends over 17 amino acids. Germline-derived CDR1 and CDR2 are WNHNN and SYGVQD (reference sequence).

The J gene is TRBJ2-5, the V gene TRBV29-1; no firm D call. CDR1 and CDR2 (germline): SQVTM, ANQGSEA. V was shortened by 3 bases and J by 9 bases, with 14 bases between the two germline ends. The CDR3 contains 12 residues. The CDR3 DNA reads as TGCAGCGTTGACGAATGGGATGGGTCCCAGTACTTC. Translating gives CSVDEWDGSQYF.

The CDR3 nucleotides read TGCGCCAGCAGCCAAAGACAGGGGTTGTACCAAGAGACCCAGTACTTC. Translation gives CASSQRQGLYQETQYF. The chain has TRBV4-1 and TRBJ2-5, with TRBD1 identical over 8 bases. J gave up 0 bases and V 2 bases, and 5 bases lay outside the gene matches. Germline CDR1 and CDR2: MGHRA and YSYEKL. This CDR3 comprises 16 residues.

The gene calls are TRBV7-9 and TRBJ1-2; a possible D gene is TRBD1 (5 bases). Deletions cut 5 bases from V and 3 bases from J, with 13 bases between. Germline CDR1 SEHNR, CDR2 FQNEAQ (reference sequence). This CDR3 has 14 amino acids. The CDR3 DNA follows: TGTGCCAGCAGCACTTCGGGGGGAGACTATGGCTACACCTTC. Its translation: CASSTSGGDYGYTF.

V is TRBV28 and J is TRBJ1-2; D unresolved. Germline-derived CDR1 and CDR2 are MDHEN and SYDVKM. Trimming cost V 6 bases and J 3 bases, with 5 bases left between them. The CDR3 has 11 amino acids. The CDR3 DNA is TGTGCCAGCAGCCGAGACTATGGCTACACCTTC. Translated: CASSRDYGYTF.

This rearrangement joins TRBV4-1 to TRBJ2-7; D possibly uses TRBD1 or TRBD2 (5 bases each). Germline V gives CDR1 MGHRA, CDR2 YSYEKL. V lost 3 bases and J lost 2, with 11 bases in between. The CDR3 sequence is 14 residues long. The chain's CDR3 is CASSQRDLTYEQYF. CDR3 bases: TGCGCCAGCAGCCAGAGGGACCTGACCTACGAGCAGTACTTC.

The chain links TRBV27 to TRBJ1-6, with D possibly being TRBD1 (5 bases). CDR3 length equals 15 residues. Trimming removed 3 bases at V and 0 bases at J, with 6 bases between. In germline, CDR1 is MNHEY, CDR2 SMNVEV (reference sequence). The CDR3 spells CASSLGPSYNSPLHF. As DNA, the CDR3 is TGTGCCAGCAGTTTGGGGCCCTCCTATAATTCACCCCTCCACTTT.

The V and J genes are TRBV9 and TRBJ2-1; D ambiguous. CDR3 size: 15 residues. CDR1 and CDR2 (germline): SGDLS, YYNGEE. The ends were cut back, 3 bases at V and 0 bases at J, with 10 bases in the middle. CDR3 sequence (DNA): TGTGCCAGCAGCGCCAATCACCTCTCCTACAATGAGCAGTTCTTC. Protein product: CASSANHLSYNEQFF.

CDR3 in amino acids: CASSGMGDEQYF. The CDR3 DNA reads TGTGCCAGCAGCGGGATGGGCGACGAGCAGTACTTC. V and J are TRBV5-4 and TRBJ2-7; no clear D. The V gene's germline CDR1 is SGHNT and CDR2 YYREEE (reference sequence). The CDR3 length is 12 residues. Trimming removed 4 bases from V and 5 bases from J, with 10 bases in between.

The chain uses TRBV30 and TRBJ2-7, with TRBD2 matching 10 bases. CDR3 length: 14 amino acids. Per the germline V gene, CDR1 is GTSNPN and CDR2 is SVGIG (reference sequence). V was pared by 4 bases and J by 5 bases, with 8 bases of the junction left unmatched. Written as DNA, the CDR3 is TGTGCCTGGAATCCAGCGGGGGGGCTCCACGAGCAGTACTTC. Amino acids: CAWNPAGGLHEQYF.

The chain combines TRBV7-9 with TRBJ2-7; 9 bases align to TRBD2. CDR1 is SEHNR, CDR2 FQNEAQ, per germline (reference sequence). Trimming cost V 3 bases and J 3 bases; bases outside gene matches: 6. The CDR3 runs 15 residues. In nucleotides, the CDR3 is TGTGCCAGCAGCTTTAGCGGGGGCCCACTCTACGAGCAGTACTTC. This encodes CASSFSGGPLYEQYF.

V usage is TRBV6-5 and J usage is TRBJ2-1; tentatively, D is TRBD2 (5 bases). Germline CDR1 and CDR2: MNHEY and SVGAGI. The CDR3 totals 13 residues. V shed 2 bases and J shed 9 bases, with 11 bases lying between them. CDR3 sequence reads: CASSYPDFSEQFF. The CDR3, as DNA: TGTGCCAGCAGTTACCCGGACTTCTCTGAGCAGTTCTTC.

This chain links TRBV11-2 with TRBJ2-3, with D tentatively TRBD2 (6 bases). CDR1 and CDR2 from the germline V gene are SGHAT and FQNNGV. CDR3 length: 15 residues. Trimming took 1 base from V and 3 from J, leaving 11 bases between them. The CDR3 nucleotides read TGTGCCAGCAGCTTAGCGGGAGAAGGGACAGATACGCAGTATTTT. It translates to CASSLAGEGTDTQYF. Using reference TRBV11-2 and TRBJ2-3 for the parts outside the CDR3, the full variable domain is EAGVAQSPRYKIIEKRQSVAFWCNPISGHATLYWYQQILGQGPKLLIQFQNNGVVDDSQLPKDRFSAERLKGVDSTLKIQPAKLEDSAVYLCASSLAGEGTDTQYFGPGTRLTVL.

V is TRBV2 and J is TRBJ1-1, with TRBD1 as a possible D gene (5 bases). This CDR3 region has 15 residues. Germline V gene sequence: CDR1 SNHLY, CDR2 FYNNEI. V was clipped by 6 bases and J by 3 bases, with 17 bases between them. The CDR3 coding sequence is TGTGCCAGCAGGTACTCGACAGAATTGGACACTGAAGCTTTCTTT. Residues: CASRYSTELDTEAFF.

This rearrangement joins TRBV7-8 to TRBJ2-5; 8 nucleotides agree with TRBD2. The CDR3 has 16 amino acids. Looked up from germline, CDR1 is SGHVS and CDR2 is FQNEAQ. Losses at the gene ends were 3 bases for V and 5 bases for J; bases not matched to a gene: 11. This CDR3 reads CASSFTERGRVETQYF. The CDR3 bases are TGTGCCAGCAGCTTCACCGAGCGGGGGCGCGTTGAGACCCAGTACTTC.

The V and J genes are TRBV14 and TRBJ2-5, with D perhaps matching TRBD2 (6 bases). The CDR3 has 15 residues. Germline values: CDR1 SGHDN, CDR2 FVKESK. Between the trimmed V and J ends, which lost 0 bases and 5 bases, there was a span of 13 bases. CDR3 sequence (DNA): TGTGCCAGCAGCCAAGATCCCCCTAGCGCGGAGACCCAGTACTTC. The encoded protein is CASSQDPPSAETQYF.

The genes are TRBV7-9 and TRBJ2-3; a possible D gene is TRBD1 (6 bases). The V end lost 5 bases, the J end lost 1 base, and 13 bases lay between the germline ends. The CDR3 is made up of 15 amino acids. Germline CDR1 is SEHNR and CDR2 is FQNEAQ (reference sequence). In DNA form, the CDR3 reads TGTGCCAGCAGCCCAGACAGGCCTGGCACAGATACGCAGTATTTT. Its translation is CASSPDRPGTDTQYF.

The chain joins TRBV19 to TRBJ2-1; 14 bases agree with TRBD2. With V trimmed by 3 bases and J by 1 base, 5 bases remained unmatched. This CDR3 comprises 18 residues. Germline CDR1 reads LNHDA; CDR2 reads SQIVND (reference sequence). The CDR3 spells CASSMGLAGAHSYNEQFF. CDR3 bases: TGTGCCAGTAGTATGGGACTAGCGGGGGCTCATTCCTACAATGAGCAGTTCTTC. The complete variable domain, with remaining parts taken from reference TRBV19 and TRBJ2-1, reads DGGITQSPKYLFRKEGQNVTLSCEQNLNHDAMYWYRQDPGQGLRLIYYSQIVNDFQKGDIAEGYSVSREKKESFPLTVTSAQKNPTAFYLCASSMGLAGAHSYNEQFFGPGTRLTVL.

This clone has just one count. CDR3 amino acids: CASSYSVTGVTYEQYF. The CDR3 nucleotides read TGTGCCAGCAGTTACAGTGTGACAGGGGTGACCTACGAGCAGTACTTC. V is TRBV6-7 and J is TRBJ2-7; 8 nucleotides line up with TRBD1. TRBV6-7 is marked as an open reading frame, function uncertain. V lost 2 bases, J lost 2 bases, and 8 bases stayed unmatched. The CDR3 is 16 residues long.